A selection of T cell receptor beta chains follows, all from one sample in a study of cytotoxic CD8 clonotypes in ibrutinib-treated CLL. This table comes from immunoSEQ multiplex PCR, and its TCRdb copy is limited to in-frame clones, with some not included. This sample has about 160,000 clones, with less than 85% found just once. The specimen comprised PBMCs, sampled after 24 months of ibrutinib treatment. The receptor source for this set is a human donor with chronic lymphocytic leukemia. The CDR3 runs from the conserved cysteine through the conserved F or W. Each record gives: J gene, clone size, D gene, V gene, CDR3 protein, CDR3 DNA. A D gene is named only where the DNA matches it firmly. Size values are once, few and many counts, or a class for expanded clones, and some rows have none.

>TRBJ2-1|-|TRBD1|TRBV30
CAWRGQGNEQFF
TGTGCCTGGAGGGGACAGGGGAATGAGCAGTTCTTC
>TRBJ1-2|-|TRBD1|TRBV7-3
CASSPGQGANYGYTF
TGTGCCAGCAGCCCGGGACAGGGTGCGAACTATGGCTACACCTTC
>TRBJ1-1|-|TRBD1|TRBV7-3
CASSRQGATEAFF
TGTGCCAGCAGTAGACAGGGGGCCACTGAAGCTTTCTTT
>TRBJ1-4|-|TRBD1|TRBV28
CASSPSTGANEKLFF
TGTGCCAGCAGTCCCTCGACAGGGGCTAATGAAAAACTGTTTTTT
>TRBJ2-1|once|TRBD2|TRBV19
CASSILAGSSHEQFF
TGTGCCAGTAGTATACTAGCGGGTTCTAGCCATGAGCAGTTCTTC
>TRBJ2-3|-|-|TRBV28
CASSLNPGTQYF
TGTGCCAGCAGTTTGAATCCAGGGACGCAGTATTTT
>TRBJ1-1|-|TRBD1|TRBV27
CASSLAGQGAFF
TGTGCCAGCAGTTTAGCGGGACAGGGGGCTTTCTTT
>TRBJ1-1|-|TRBD1|TRBV6-1
CAGRRGPTEAFF
TGTGCCGGCCGCAGGGGGCCCACTGAAGCTTTCTTT
>TRBJ2-5|-|TRBD1|TRBV11-3
CASSLAGTGGETQYF
TGTGCCAGCAGCTTAGCAGGGACAGGGGGAGAGACCCAGTACTTC
>TRBJ1-1|-|-|TRBV19
CASRSLRGAGAITEAFF
TGTGCCAGTAGATCCCTAAGAGGAGCAGGGGCGATAACTGAAGCTTTCTTT
>TRBJ1-5|-|-|TRBV6-5
CASSYSSQPNQPQHF
TGTGCCAGCAGTTACTCGTCACAGCCAAATCAGCCCCAGCATTTT
>TRBJ1-5|-|-|TRBV7-2
CASSYLAGNQPQHF
TGTGCCAGCAGCTATTTGGCAGGGAATCAGCCCCAGCATTTT
>TRBJ2-3|-|-|TRBV4-3
CASSLSQGRNTQYF
TGCGCCAGCAGCCTTTCGCAGGGGCGAAATACGCAGTATTTT
>TRBJ1-2|-|-|TRBV7-3
CASSLGATYGYTF
TGTGCCAGCAGCTTGGGGGCGACATATGGCTACACCTTC
>TRBJ2-2|-|TRBD2|TRBV16
CASSQLGRGGTKSTGELFF
TGTGCCAGCAGCCAACTGGGGAGGGGAGGTACGAAGAGCACCGGGGAGCTGTTTTTT
>TRBJ2-3|-|-|TRBV7-2
CASSLALLNTDTQYF
TGTGCCAGCAGCTTAGCGCTACTCAACACAGATACGCAGTATTTT
>TRBJ2-5|-|-|TRBV7-3
CASSPNRQETQYF
TGTGCCAGCAGCCCAAACCGACAAGAGACCCAGTACTTC
>TRBJ2-3|-|-|TRBV7-3
CASSLGVGGTDTQYF
TGTGCCAGCAGCTTAGGGGTAGGGGGTACAGATACGCAGTATTTT
>TRBJ2-7|-|TRBD2|TRBV7-2
CASSTGLAGSSYEQYF
TGTGCCAGCAGCACCGGACTAGCGGGGTCCTCCTACGAGCAGTACTTC
>TRBJ2-1|-|-|TRBV2
CASRADQGNEQFF
TGTGCCAGCAGGGCGGACCAAGGAAATGAGCAGTTCTTC
>TRBJ1-5|-|TRBD1|TRBV6-1
CASRDRGWQPQHF
TGTGCCAGCAGAGACAGGGGCTGGCAGCCCCAGCATTTT
>TRBJ1-2|-|-|TRBV30
CAWSGLRAQNYGYTF
TGTGCCTGGAGTGGTCTTAGGGCTCAGAACTATGGCTACACCTTC
>TRBJ1-4|-|TRBD1|TRBV30
CAWMSGQGMANEKLFF
TGTGCCTGGATGTCGGGACAGGGAATGGCTAATGAAAAACTGTTTTTT
>TRBJ1-5|few|-|TRBV7-9
CASSLTGAYSNQPQHF
TGTGCCAGCAGCTTAACAGGTGCCTATAGCAATCAGCCCCAGCATTTT
>TRBJ2-7|many|TRBD2|TRBV5-4
CASSLASGSYEQYF
TGTGCCAGCAGCTTGGCGAGCGGGAGTTACGAGCAGTACTTC
>TRBJ2-7|-|-|TRBV4-3
CASSLGRDSGFDEQYF
TGCGCCAGCAGCCTGGGGCGGGACTCAGGTTTCGACGAGCAGTACTTC
>TRBJ1-2|-|TRBD1|TRBV7-2
CASSLGDSFYGYTF
TGTGCCAGCAGCTTGGGGGACAGCTTCTATGGCTACACCTTC
>TRBJ1-4|-|-|TRBV28
CASTPPLPNEKLFF
TGTGCCTCCACTCCCCCCCTGCCTAATGAAAAACTGTTTTTT
>TRBJ1-5|-|-|TRBV30
CAWSVLGLQSNQPQHF
TGTGCCTGGAGTGTATTGGGCCTGCAGAGCAATCAGCCCCAGCATTTT
>TRBJ1-2|-|TRBD1|TRBV30
CAWSDRGQSYNYGYTF
TGTGCCTGGAGTGACCGGGGACAGTCGTATAACTATGGCTACACCTTC
>TRBJ1-6|-|-|TRBV6-1
CASSETGQPNSPLHF
TGTGCCAGCAGTGAAACAGGCCAGCCAAATTCACCCCTCCACTTT
>TRBJ1-3|-|-|TRBV6-1
CASSYDTSGNTIYF
TGTGCCAGCAGTTATGACACCTCTGGAAACACCATATATTTT
>TRBJ2-5|-|-|TRBV6-6
CASRPQGGETQYF
TGTGCCAGCCGTCCCCAGGGCGGAGAGACCCAGTACTTC
>TRBJ1-4|-|TRBD1|TRBV18
CASSRIQGVTNEKLFF
TGTGCCAGCTCACGAATACAGGGGGTTACTAATGAAAAACTGTTTTTT
>TRBJ1-2|few|-|TRBV12-2
CASRLLPPNYGYTF
TGTGCAAGTCGCTTACTACCTCCCAACTATGGCTACACCTTC
>TRBJ2-5|-|-|TRBV4-1
CASSRSLLEGETQYF
TGCGCCAGCAGCCGATCTTTGTTGGAGGGAGAGACCCAGTACTTC
>TRBJ2-7|once|TRBD1|TRBV28
CASSLAGQAYEQYF
TGTGCCAGCAGTTTGGCCGGACAGGCCTACGAGCAGTACTTC
>TRBJ1-4|-|-|TRBV6-1
CASSEAGGPRGEKLFF
TGTGCCAGCAGTGAAGCTGGAGGTCCCCGGGGTGAAAAACTGTTTTTT
>TRBJ2-1|-|-|TRBV19
CASSDRSSYNEQFF
TGTGCCAGTAGTGATCGGAGCTCCTACAATGAGCAGTTCTTC
>TRBJ2-1|-|TRBD2|TRBV10-1
CARTSGAAEEQFF
TGCGCCAGGACTAGCGGGGCGGCGGAAGAGCAGTTCTTC
>TRBJ2-5|-|-|TRBV18
CASSPISDGTQYF
TGTGCCAGCTCACCAATCAGCGACGGGACCCAGTACTTC
>TRBJ2-1|many|-|TRBV7-9
CASMVYDEQFF
TGTGCCAGCATGGTGTACGATGAGCAGTTCTTC
>TRBJ1-1|-|TRBD1|TRBV14
CASSQYNTGGGIVAEAFF
TGTGCCAGCAGCCAATACAATACGGGAGGGGGCATCGTCGCTGAAGCTTTCTTT
>TRBJ1-1|-|-|TRBV27
CASSFVGRGVAFF
TGTGCCAGCAGTTTTGTGGGGAGGGGGGTAGCTTTCTTT
>TRBJ1-1|-|-|TRBV4-3
CASSQEAVMNTEAFF
TGCGCCAGCAGCCAAGAGGCAGTTATGAACACTGAAGCTTTCTTT
>TRBJ2-7|-|-|TRBV6-5
CASSWRAGEQYF
TGTGCCAGCAGTTGGAGGGCCGGGGAGCAGTACTTC
>TRBJ2-1|-|-|TRBV5-1
CASRLMGASYNEQFF
TGCGCCAGCAGACTGATGGGGGCATCCTACAATGAGCAGTTCTTC
>TRBJ1-2|-|-|TRBV30
CACIRAANYGYTF
TGTGCCTGCATACGGGCGGCTAACTATGGCTACACCTTC
>TRBJ2-3|-|-|TRBV30
CAWGRSDTQYF
TGTGCCTGGGGACGCTCAGATACGCAGTATTTT
>TRBJ1-6|-|TRBD1|TRBV5-4
CASSLGQGARGPYNSPLHF
TGTGCCAGCAGCTTGGGTCAGGGGGCAAGAGGCCCCTATAATTCACCCCTCCACTTT
>TRBJ2-2|-|TRBD1|TRBV4-3
CASSQDVPGGTGELFF
TGCGCCAGCAGCCAAGATGTGCCAGGGGGCACCGGGGAGCTGTTTTTT
>TRBJ2-7|-|-|TRBV6-5
CAIRRDYEQYF
TGTGCCATCAGAAGGGACTACGAGCAGTACTTC
>TRBJ1-5|-|-|TRBV9
CASSVYSNQPQHF
TGTGCCAGCAGCGTATATAGCAATCAGCCCCAGCATTTT
>TRBJ2-7|-|TRBD1|TRBV6-5
CASSYSGTGPPYEQYF
TGTGCCAGCAGTTATTCCGGGACAGGGCCCCCCTACGAGCAGTACTTC